This TCR beta chain was captured by sequencing in a study of technical replicates of blood from a handful of donors (dated by TCRdb to about 2017). The method was the immunoSEQ multiplex PCR assay. In TCRdb, the immuneACCESS table is reduced to in-frame sequences with V and J assigned. These tables do not hold every clone; where another copy was compared, an unresolved V gene accounts for under half, and the others remain unexplained. The sample table lists 80,000 to 95,000 clones, about 93% of them with a count of one. 0.26% of the sample comes from the top ten. As regards this clone: The target of this receptor is not known. Nothing much larger sits one base from this clone, and base qualities are not available.

Cut back by 8 bases and 1 base, the V and J ends lie 15 bases apart. The germline V gene (reference sequence) provides CDR1 MNHEY and CDR2 SMNVEV. The CDR3 starts with the cysteine, ends with the phenylalanine, and has 15 residues. Only the CDR3 DNA stays, 45 bases, in frame from base 1. Sequencing was performed on T cells isolated from PBMCs. This TCR derives from a human donor in good health. Here the chain combines TRBV27 and TRBJ1-3, with no confident D gene call. The CDR3 sequence is CASFFPGYSGNTIYF. The bases read TGTGCCAGCTTCTTCCCGGGTTATTCTGGAAACACCATATATTTT.